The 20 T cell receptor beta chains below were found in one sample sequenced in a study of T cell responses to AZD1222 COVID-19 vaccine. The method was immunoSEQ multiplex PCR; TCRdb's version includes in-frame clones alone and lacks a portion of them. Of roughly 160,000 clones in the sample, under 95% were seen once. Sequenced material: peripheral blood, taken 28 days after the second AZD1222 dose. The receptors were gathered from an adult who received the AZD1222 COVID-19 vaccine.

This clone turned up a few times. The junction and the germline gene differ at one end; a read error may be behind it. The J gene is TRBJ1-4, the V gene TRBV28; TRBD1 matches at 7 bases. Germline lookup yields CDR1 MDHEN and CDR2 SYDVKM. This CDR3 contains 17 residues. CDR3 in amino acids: CASTLSRQGWANEKLFF. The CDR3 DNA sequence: TGTGCCAGCACTTTATCTCGACAGGGTTGGGCTAATGAAAAACTGTTTTTT.

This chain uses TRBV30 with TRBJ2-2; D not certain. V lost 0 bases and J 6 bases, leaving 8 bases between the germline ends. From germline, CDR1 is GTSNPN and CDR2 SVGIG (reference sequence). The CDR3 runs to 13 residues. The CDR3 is CAWSVRGAGELFF. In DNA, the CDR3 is TGTGCCTGGAGTGTACGAGGCGCCGGGGAGCTGTTTTTT.

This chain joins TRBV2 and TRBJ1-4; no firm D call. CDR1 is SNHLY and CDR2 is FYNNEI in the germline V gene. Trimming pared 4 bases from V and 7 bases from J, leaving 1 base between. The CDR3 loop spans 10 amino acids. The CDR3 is CASSAEKLFF. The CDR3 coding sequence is TGTGCCAGCAGTGCTGAAAAACTGTTTTTT.

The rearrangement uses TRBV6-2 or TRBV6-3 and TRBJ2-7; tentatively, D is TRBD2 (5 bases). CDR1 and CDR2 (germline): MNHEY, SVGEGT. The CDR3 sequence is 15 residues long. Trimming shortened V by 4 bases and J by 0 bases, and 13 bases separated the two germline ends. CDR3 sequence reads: CASSSRTSSSYEQYF. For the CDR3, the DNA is TGTGCCAGCAGTTCCCGGACTTCTAGCTCCTACGAGCAGTACTTC.

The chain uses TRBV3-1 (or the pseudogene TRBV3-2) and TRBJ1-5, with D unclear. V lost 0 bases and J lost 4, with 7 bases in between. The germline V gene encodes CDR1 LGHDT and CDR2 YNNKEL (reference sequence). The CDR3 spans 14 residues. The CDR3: CASSQDTGNQPQHF. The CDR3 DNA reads TGTGCCAGCAGCCAAGATACGGGGAATCAGCCCCAGCATTTT.

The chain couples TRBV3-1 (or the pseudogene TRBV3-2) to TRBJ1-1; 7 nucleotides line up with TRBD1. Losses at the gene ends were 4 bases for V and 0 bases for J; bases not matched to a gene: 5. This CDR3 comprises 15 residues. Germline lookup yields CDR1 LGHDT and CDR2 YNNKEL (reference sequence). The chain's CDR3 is CASSPRGQVNTEAFF. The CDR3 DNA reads TGTGCCAGCAGCCCCCGCGGACAGGTGAACACTGAAGCTTTCTTT.

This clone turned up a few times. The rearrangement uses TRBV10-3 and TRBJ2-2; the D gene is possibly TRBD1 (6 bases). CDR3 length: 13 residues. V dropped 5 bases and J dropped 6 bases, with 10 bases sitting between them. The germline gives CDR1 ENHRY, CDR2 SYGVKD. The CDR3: CAISNRVPGELFF. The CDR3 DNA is TGTGCCATCAGTAACAGGGTCCCCGGGGAGCTGTTTTTT.

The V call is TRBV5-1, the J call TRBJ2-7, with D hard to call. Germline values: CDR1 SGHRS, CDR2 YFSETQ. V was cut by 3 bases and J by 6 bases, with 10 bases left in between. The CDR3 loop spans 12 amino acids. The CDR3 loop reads CASSSSTREQYF. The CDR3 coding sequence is TGCGCCAGCAGCTCATCGACACGCGAGCAGTACTTC.

The CDR3 loop is CAISELAAQGTIYF. DNA for the CDR3: TGTGCCATCAGTGAGTTGGCAGCCCAGGGCACCATATATTTT. The chain employs TRBV10-3 and TRBJ1-3, with a possible D match to TRBD1 (5 bases). V lost 1 base and J 9 bases, leaving 13 bases between the germline ends. Germline V CDR1 and CDR2: ENHRY, SYGVKD. This CDR3 has 14 amino acids.

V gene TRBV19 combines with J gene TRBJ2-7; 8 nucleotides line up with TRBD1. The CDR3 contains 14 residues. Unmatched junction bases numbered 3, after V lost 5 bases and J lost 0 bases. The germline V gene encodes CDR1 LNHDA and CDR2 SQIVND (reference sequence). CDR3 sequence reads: CASSDRGLSYEQYF. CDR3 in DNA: TGTGCCAGTAGTGACAGGGGCCTCTCCTACGAGCAGTACTTC.

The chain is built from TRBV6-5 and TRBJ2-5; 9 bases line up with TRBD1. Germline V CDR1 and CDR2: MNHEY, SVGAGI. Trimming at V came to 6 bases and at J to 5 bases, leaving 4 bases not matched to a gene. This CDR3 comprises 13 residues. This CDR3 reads CASSWDREETQYF. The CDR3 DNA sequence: TGTGCCAGCAGCTGGGACAGGGAGGAGACCCAGTACTTC.

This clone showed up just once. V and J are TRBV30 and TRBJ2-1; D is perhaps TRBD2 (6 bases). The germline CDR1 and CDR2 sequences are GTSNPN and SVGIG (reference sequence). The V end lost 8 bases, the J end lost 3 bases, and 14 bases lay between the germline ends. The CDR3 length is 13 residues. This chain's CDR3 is CALSGDGYNEQFF. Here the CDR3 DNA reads TGTGCCCTTAGCGGCGATGGCTACAATGAGCAGTTCTTC.

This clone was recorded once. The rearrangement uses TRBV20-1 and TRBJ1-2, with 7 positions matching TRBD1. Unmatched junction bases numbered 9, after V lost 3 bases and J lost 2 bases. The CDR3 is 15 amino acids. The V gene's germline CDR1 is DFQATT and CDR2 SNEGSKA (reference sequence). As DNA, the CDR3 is TGCAGTGCTAGTCCGGGACAGCTTTTAAACTATGGCTACACCTTC. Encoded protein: CSASPGQLLNYGYTF.

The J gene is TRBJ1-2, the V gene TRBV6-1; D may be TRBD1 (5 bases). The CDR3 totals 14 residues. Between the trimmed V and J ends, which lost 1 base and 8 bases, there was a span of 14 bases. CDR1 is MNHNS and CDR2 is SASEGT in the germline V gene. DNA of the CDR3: TGTGCCAGCAGTGAAGTCGACAGAAGGGGAGGCTACACCTTC. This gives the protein CASSEVDRRGGYTF.

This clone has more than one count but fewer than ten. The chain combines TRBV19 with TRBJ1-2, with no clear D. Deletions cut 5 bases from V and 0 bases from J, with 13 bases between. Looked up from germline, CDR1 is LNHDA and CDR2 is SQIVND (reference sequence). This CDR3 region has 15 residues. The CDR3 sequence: CASSGKGNPNYGYTF. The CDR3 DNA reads TGTGCCAGTAGTGGAAAGGGCAACCCTAACTATGGCTACACCTTC.

DNA of the CDR3: TGTGCCAGCAGCCAAGAGACGGTTGGAGGAAGTGGCTACACCTTC. Amino acids: CASSQETVGGSGYTF. The V and J genes are TRBV3-1 (or the pseudogene TRBV3-2) and TRBJ1-2; D remains unclear. The CDR3 runs 15 residues. Trimming left V 0 bases short and J 7 bases short, with 15 bases between. CDR1 is LGHDT and CDR2 is YNNKEL in the germline V gene (reference sequence).

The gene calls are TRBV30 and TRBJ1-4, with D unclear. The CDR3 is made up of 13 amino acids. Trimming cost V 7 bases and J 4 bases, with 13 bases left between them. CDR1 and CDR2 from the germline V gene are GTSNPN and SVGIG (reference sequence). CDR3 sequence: CASNRYDNEKLFF. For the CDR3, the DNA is TGTGCCTCTAACAGATACGATAATGAAAAACTGTTTTTT.

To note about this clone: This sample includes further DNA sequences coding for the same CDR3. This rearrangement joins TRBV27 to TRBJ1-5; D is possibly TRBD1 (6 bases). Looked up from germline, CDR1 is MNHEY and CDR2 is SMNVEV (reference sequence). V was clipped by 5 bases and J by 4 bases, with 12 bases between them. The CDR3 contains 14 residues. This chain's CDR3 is CASSPLGGNQPQHF. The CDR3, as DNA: TGTGCCAGCAGTCCACTAGGGGGAAATCAGCCCCAGCATTTT.

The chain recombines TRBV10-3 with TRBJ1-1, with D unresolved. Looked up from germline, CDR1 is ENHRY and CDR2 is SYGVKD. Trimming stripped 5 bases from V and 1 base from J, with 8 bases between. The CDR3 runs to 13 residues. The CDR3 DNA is TGTGCCATCAGTTCTACTGGGAACACTGAAGCTTTCTTT. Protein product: CAISSTGNTEAFF.

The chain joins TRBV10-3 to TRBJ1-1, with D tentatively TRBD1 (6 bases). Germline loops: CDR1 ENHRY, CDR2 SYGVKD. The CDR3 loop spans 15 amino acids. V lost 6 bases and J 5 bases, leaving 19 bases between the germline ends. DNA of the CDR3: TGTGCCATCAGCCTACTCAGGGGTGGGGAGACTGAAGCTTTCTTT. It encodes CAISLLRGGETEAFF.